The source of this T cell receptor (beta chain) is a study of CD8 T cell repertoires and HIV-1 epitope variants. Points on this clone: The antigen remains unidentified.

Assay: immunoSEQ multiplex PCR; the TCRdb copy retains only in-frame clones and omits some. This sample has several thousand clones, with 50% to 70% found just once. Germline V CDR1 and CDR2: MNHNY, SVGAGI (reference sequence). The V and J ends lost 2 bases and 3 bases respectively, with 4 bases between them. This CDR3 is 13 amino acids long. The V and J genes are TRBV6-6 and TRBJ1-4; D is unclear. Source material: cultured CD8+ T cells derived from PBMCs. The clonotype was recovered from a male donor with HIV. The CDR3 DNA is TGTGCCAGCAGTTACAGCTCTAATGAAAAACTGTTTTTT. This encodes CASSYSSNEKLFF.